The entry below describes one T cell receptor beta chain. This record comes from a study of memory CD8 T cells in hepatitis C reinfection. Study summary: A positive HCV RNA test after two negatives ≥60 days apart defined reinfection. Samples at peak reinfection came 3 to 8 weeks post-detection.

TCRdb's copy holds only in-frame clones and misses some; the assay was immunoSEQ multiplex PCR. This repertoire shows about 45,000 clones, approximately 88% found once; its top ten account for approximately 1.2%. Time point here: peak reinfection, 3 to 8 weeks after reinfection detection. Sorted cells were sequenced directly ex vivo without any in vitro expansion. Total naive CD8 T cells were sorted as viable CD3+ CD8+ CD45RO- cells from a couple of donors. Germline CDR1 MDHEN, CDR2 SYDVKM. CDR3 size: 15 residues. The chain couples TRBV28 to TRBJ2-5; 11 nucleotides align to TRBD1. The J call may be mistaken, given a closer DNA end match to TRBJ2-7. The material sequenced was naive CD8+ T cells sorted from blood. The clonotype was recovered from a man younger than 35 with hepatitis C virus infection. The chain's CDR3 is CASSPRTGGSYEQYF. DNA for the CDR3: TGTGCCAGCAGTCCCAGGACAGGGGGCAGTTACGAGCAGTACTTC.